Below, 27 T cell receptor beta chains from the same sample are listed, as sequenced in a study of shared clonotypes between healthy human individuals. As defined, naive CD8 cells were CD45RO-negative and positively selected for CCR7, with terminally differentiated effector memory CD45RA+ cells excluded. Sequencing was performed with immunoSEQ multiplex PCR; in TCRdb, only in-frame clones are kept and a portion is missing. The sample carries almost 700,000 clones, approximately 90% recorded once. Sequenced material: naive CD8+ T cells sorted from blood. The receptors here all came from a man aged 25 to 40 in good health.

On this clone itself: A junction end diverges from the germline sequence, so it may reflect a read error. This sequence joins TRBV7-9 and TRBJ2-3; 7 bases are a match to TRBD1. In germline, CDR1 is SEHNR, CDR2 FQNEAQ (reference sequence). CDR3 length equals 13 residues. The CDR3 protein is CASSLITGLQGDF. The CDR3 DNA follows: TGTGCCAGCAGCTTGATAACGGGGCTCCAGGGGGATTTT.

Only one count was recorded for this clone. The chain carries TRBV28 and TRBJ2-4; 7 bases align to TRBD1. CDR1 and CDR2 (germline): MDHEN, SYDVKM. This CDR3 has 14 residues. After removal of 3 bases from V and 8 bases from J, the junction contained 7 bases not matched to a gene. For the CDR3, the DNA is TGTGCCAGCAGTTTGGGCGACAGGGCACACATTCAGTACTTC. Amino acid sequence: CASSLGDRAHIQYF.

The chain links TRBV5-5 to TRBJ2-5; possible D gene TRBD1, 5 bases. Germline V CDR1 and CDR2: SGHKS, YYEKEE (reference sequence). The CDR3 spans 17 residues. V was shortened by 2 bases and J by 0 bases, with 17 bases between the two germline ends. The CDR3 is CASSFDEPDSNQETQYF. CDR3 in DNA: TGTGCCAGCAGCTTCGACGAACCAGACAGCAACCAAGAGACCCAGTACTTC.

This chain links TRBV7-9 with TRBJ1-1; perhaps TRBD1 as D (5 bases). This CDR3 is built from 15 residues. The V gene lost 4 bases and the J gene lost 2 bases, with 14 bases spanning the gap. CDR1 is SEHNR and CDR2 is FQNEAQ in the germline V gene (reference sequence). The CDR3 region is CASSYGALGNTEAFF. DNA of the CDR3: TGTGCCAGCAGCTACGGGGCCTTGGGAAACACTGAAGCTTTCTTT.

The chain carries TRBV5-1 and TRBJ2-1; D perhaps matches TRBD1 (5 bases). Trimming cost V 2 bases and J 1 base, with 16 bases left between them. Germline values: CDR1 SGHRS, CDR2 YFSETQ. This CDR3 contains 17 residues. In nucleotides, the CDR3 is TGCGCCAGCAGCTTTGGGGCTGTGGGTACGTCCTACAATGAGCAGTTCTTC. Protein: CASSFGAVGTSYNEQFF.

This chain links TRBV29-1 with TRBJ2-7; TRBD1 matches at 10 bases. The CDR3 is made up of 12 amino acids. V shed 3 bases, J shed 5 bases, and the junction held 1 base outside the gene matches. The V gene's germline CDR1 is SQVTM and CDR2 ANQGSEA. For the CDR3, the DNA is TGCAGCGTTGAGACAGGGGGCAACGAGCAGTACTTC. Protein product: CSVETGGNEQYF.

Concerning this clone: The germline gene is not matched at one end of the junction; a read error may be the cause. The chain uses TRBV20-1 and TRBJ1-2, with D unclear. Germline V gene lookup returns CDR1 DFQATT and CDR2 SNEGSKA (reference sequence). The CDR3 is made up of 10 amino acids. CDR3 coding DNA: TGCAGTGCTAGGCAATCTGTATCTATCTTC. Translating it yields CSARQSVSIF.

The rearrangement uses TRBV25-1 and TRBJ2-1; TRBD2 matches 8 bases. This CDR3 contains 13 residues. In germline, CDR1 is MGHDK, CDR2 SYGVNS. With V trimmed by 6 bases and J by 6 bases, 4 bases remained unmatched. The chain's CDR3 is CASRGGLGNEQFF. The CDR3 bases are TGTGCCAGCAGGGGGGGACTAGGCAATGAGCAGTTCTTC. Using reference TRBV25-1 and TRBJ2-1 for the parts outside the CDR3, the full variable domain is EADIYQTPRYLVIGTGKKITLECSQTMGHDKMYWYQQDPGMELHLIHYSYGVNSTEKGDLSSESTVSRIRTEHFPLTLESARPSHTSQYLCASRGGLGNEQFFGPGTRLTVL.

This chain links TRBV4-1 with TRBJ1-3; D remains ambiguous. V shed 4 bases and J shed 1 base, with 11 bases lying between them. This CDR3 region has 15 residues. Germline CDR1 reads MGHRA; CDR2 reads YSYEKL. CDR3 sequence (DNA): TGCGCCAGCAGCCCACCTATGAGGTCTGGAAACACCATATATTTT. It yields the protein CASSPPMRSGNTIYF.

Note on this clone: This same CDR3 is encoded by further DNA sequences in the sample. The chain carries TRBV4-3 and TRBJ2-7; TRBD1 matches at 7 bases. Germline-derived CDR1 and CDR2 are LGHNA and YSLEER. V dropped 0 bases and J dropped 1; count of bases not matched to a gene: 0. The CDR3 runs to 14 residues. CDR3 sequence (DNA): TGCGCCAGCAGCCAAGACAGGGGGTCCTACGAGCAGTACTTC. Translating gives CASSQDRGSYEQYF.

The chain combines TRBV7-9 with TRBJ1-5, with a tentative D call TRBD1 (5 bases). This CDR3 is 15 amino acids long. The V end lost 3 bases, the J end lost 1 base, and 10 bases lay between the germline ends. Germline V lookup: CDR1 SEHNR, CDR2 FQNEAQ (reference sequence). CDR3 DNA: TGTGCCAGCAGCTTCGATGGGGGGAGCAATCAGCCCCAGCATTTT. Its protein product is CASSFDGGSNQPQHF.

This clone was recorded once. The chain combines TRBV27 with TRBJ1-2; D gene ambiguous. CDR1 and CDR2 from the germline V gene are MNHEY and SMNVEV (reference sequence). The V and J ends lost 3 bases and 8 bases respectively, with 13 bases between them. This CDR3 has 13 residues. CDR3 protein: CASSFYGERGYTF. CDR3 coding DNA: TGTGCCAGCAGTTTTTATGGGGAGAGGGGCTACACCTTC.

The rearrangement joins TRBV11-2 to TRBJ2-2; D is possibly TRBD1 or TRBD2 (5 bases each). Germline assignment: CDR1 SGHAT and CDR2 FQNNGV. V shed 3 bases and J shed 1 base, with 9 bases lying between them. CDR3 length equals 15 residues. In nucleotides, the CDR3 is TGTGCCAGCAGCTTCCGGGACGGGAACACCGGGGAGCTGTTTTTT. Protein: CASSFRDGNTGELFF.

CDR3 nucleotides: TGCGCCAGCAGCTTGGGACCGGACCTTAGGGACGAGCAGTACTTC. This sequence encodes CASSLGPDLRDEQYF. The V and J genes are TRBV5-1 and TRBJ2-7; D call uncertain. The germline gives CDR1 SGHRS, CDR2 YFSETQ. The CDR3 covers 15 residues. The ends were cut back, 0 bases at V and 5 bases at J, with 15 bases in the middle. Full variable domain (missing parts from reference TRBV5-1 and TRBJ2-7): KAGVTQTPRYLIKTRGQQVTLSCSPISGHRSVSWYQQTPGQGLQFLFEYFSETQRNKGNFPGRFSGRQFSNSRSEMNVSTLELGDSALYLCASSLGPDLRDEQYFGPGTRLTVT.

The chain links TRBV7-6 to TRBJ2-2; no clear D gene. The CDR3 totals 16 residues. Looked up from germline, CDR1 is SGHVS and CDR2 is FNYEAQ. V lost 2 bases to trimming and J lost 5 bases, with 15 bases between them. CDR3 nucleotide sequence: TGTGCCAGCAGCTTATTCCTGGGCTTCGGGACCGGGGAGCTGTTTTTT. Protein product: CASSLFLGFGTGELFF. Using reference TRBV7-6 and TRBJ2-2 for the parts outside the CDR3, the full variable domain is GAGVSQSPRYKVTKRGQDVALRCDPISGHVSLYWYRQALGQGPEFLTYFNYEAQQDKSGLPNDRFSAERPEGSISTLTIQRTEQRDSAMYRCASSLFLGFGTGELFFGEGSRLTVL.

This chain connects TRBV6-5 to TRBJ2-5; 13 bases agree with TRBD2. J gave up 3 bases and V 5 bases, and 3 bases lay outside the gene matches. Germline CDR1 reads MNHEY; CDR2 reads SVGAGI. This CDR3 spans 15 amino acids. Written as DNA, the CDR3 is TGTGCCAGCAGTCCCGGACTAGCGGGAGAAGAGACCCAGTACTTC. This encodes CASSPGLAGEETQYF.

This chain uses TRBV5-1 with TRBJ2-7; 7 bases agree with TRBD1. After removal of 3 bases from V and 7 bases from J, the junction contained 19 bases not matched to a gene. This CDR3 is 17 amino acids long. Germline V gene data show CDR1 as SGHRS and CDR2 as YFSETQ. This CDR3 is CASSWSSTGELPVEQYF. The CDR3 region has the DNA TGCGCCAGCAGCTGGAGCAGCACAGGGGAGCTTCCGGTGGAGCAGTACTTC.

The chain joins TRBV21-1 to TRBJ1-5. TRBV21-1 is deemed a pseudogene. CDR3 length: 16 amino acids. The CDR3 here is CASSKVAGDSNQPQHF. The DNA of the CDR3 is TGTGCCAGCAGCAAAGTGGCGGGGGACTCCAATCAGCCCCAGCATTTT.

This clone has a single count. The chain combines TRBV27 with TRBJ2-3; D uncertain. This CDR3 is 14 amino acids long. Germline assignment: CDR1 MNHEY and CDR2 SMNVEV (reference sequence). Between the trimmed V and J ends, which lost 1 base and 4 bases, there was a span of 9 bases. CDR3 region: CASSLFGLPDTQYF. As DNA, the CDR3 is TGTGCCAGCAGTTTATTTGGCCTACCAGATACGCAGTATTTT.

This sequence joins TRBV9 and TRBJ2-7, with TRBD2 matching 8 bases. V was pared by 0 bases and J by 1 base, with 6 bases of the junction left unmatched. The CDR3 contains 16 residues. The germline V gene has CDR1 SGDLS and CDR2 YYNGEE. CDR3 nucleotide sequence: TGTGCCAGCAGCGTAGATAGCGGGACCCAATCCTACGAGCAGTACTTC. Amino acid sequence: CASSVDSGTQSYEQYF.

V usage is TRBV29-1 and J usage is TRBJ2-7; 7 bases line up with TRBD2. The J segment lost 4 bases and the V segment lost 4 bases, leaving 4 bases of the junction unmatched. CDR1 and CDR2 (germline): SQVTM, ANQGSEA. The CDR3 loop spans 12 amino acids. DNA of the CDR3: TGCAGCGTTGTGGCGGGAGCTTACGAGCAGTACTTC. Translating it yields CSVVAGAYEQYF.

The rearrangement links TRBV29-1 to TRBJ1-1, with a weak D call TRBD1 (5 bases). V was shortened by 6 bases and J by 1 base, with 15 bases between the two germline ends. Germline lookup yields CDR1 SQVTM and CDR2 ANQGSEA. This CDR3 contains 14 residues. CDR3 DNA: TGCAGCGTCTGGGACCTGGCACGGAACACTGAAGCTTTCTTT. Protein product: CSVWDLARNTEAFF.

This clone appeared once. This chain uses TRBV6-5 with TRBJ1-5; possible D gene TRBD1, 5 bases. V lost 6 bases, J lost 5 bases, and 17 bases lay in between. The CDR3 has 15 residues. The germline V gene encodes CDR1 MNHEY and CDR2 SVGAGI. The CDR3 DNA sequence: TGTGCCAGCAGCTTGTTCGGGCAGGGAGATCAGCCCCAGCATTTT. Protein: CASSLFGQGDQPQHF.

The genes are TRBV7-9 and TRBJ2-1; 9 bases are a match to TRBD1. In germline, CDR1 is SEHNR, CDR2 FQNEAQ (reference sequence). J gave up 0 bases and V 3 bases, and 3 bases lay outside the gene matches. The CDR3 length is 16 residues. DNA of the CDR3: TGTGCCAGCAGCTTGACAGGGGGTCCCTCCTACAATGAGCAGTTCTTC. It yields the protein CASSLTGGPSYNEQFF.

This clone showed up just once. This chain connects TRBV18 to TRBJ2-6; D gene uncertain. Trimming left V 2 bases short and J 0 bases short, with 14 bases between. Germline V gene data show CDR1 as KGHSH and CDR2 as LQKENI. CDR3 length: 18 residues. Here the CDR3 reads CASSPTSHSISGANVLTF. The CDR3 nucleotides read TGTGCCAGCTCACCAACATCCCATAGTATCTCTGGGGCCAACGTCCTGACTTTC.

V is TRBV13 and J is TRBJ2-7; 9 bases map to TRBD2. The V segment lost 1 base and the J segment 4 bases; nucleotides outside the gene matches: 5. In germline, CDR1 is PRHDT, CDR2 FYEKMQ (reference sequence). CDR3 length equals 15 residues. The CDR3 loop is CASSLEGLARYEQYF. CDR3 in DNA: TGTGCCAGCAGCTTAGAGGGACTAGCTAGGTACGAGCAGTACTTC.

This clone was picked up many times. The chain has TRBV19 and TRBJ2-1; 7 bases align to TRBD2. Looked up from germline, CDR1 is LNHDA and CDR2 is SQIVND (reference sequence). The CDR3 loop spans 13 amino acids. The junction had 5 bases not matched to a gene; V was cut back by 3 bases and J by 9 bases. The CDR3 reads CASSISGGGEQFF. The CDR3 DNA reads TGTGCCAGTAGTATCTCTGGGGGGGGTGAGCAGTTCTTC.